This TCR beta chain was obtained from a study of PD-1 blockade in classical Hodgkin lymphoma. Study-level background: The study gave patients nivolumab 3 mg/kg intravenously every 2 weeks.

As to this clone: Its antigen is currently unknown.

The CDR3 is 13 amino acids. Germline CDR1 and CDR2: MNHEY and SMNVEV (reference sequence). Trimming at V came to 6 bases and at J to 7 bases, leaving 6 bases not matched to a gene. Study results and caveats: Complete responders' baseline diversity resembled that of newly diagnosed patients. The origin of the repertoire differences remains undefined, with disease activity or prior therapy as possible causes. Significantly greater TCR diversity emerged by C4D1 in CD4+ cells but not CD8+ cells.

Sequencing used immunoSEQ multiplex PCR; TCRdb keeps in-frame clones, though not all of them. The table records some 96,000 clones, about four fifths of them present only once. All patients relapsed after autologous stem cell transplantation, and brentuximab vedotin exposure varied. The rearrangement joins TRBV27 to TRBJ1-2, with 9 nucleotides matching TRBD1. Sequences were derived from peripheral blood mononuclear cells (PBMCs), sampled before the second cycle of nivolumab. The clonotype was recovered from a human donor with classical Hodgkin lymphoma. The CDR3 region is CASSQQGAGGYTF. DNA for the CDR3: TGTGCCAGCAGCCAACAGGGGGCGGGTGGCTACACCTTC.